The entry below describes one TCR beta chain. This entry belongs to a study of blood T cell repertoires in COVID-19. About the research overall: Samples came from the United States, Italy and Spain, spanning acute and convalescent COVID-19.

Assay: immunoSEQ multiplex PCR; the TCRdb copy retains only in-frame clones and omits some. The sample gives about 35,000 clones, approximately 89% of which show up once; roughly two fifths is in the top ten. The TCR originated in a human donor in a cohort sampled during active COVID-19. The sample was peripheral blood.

CDR3 nucleotides: TGCGCCAGCAGCTTGCAAGCGGGGAACCAAGAGACCCAGTACTTC. Protein product: CASSLQAGNQETQYF. The chain joins TRBV5-1 to TRBJ2-5, with 7 bases identical to TRBD2. Germline V gives CDR1 SGHRS, CDR2 YFSETQ. This CDR3 is built from 15 residues. The ends lost 1 base at V and 0 bases at J; junction bases unmatched: 3.